Below are 17 T cell receptor beta chains sequenced from a single sample in a study of blood T cells in healthy people across ages. With a J-beta primer mix and a sample-barcoded 5' primer, a second PCR ran about 6 to 11 cycles. From the 5' RACE reads, TCRdb called clonotypes with MiXCR, one entry per CDR3 protein. The data show about 1 million distinct CDR3 sequences, with almost 25% seen just once and 0.65% to 0.95% held by the top ten. This sample also appeared in a second study, on T cells of mothers and their children.

The material sequenced was blood. The origin of the receptors is a girl aged 2 to 9 in good health.

The chain couples TRBV24-1 to TRBJ2-1, with D perhaps TRBD2 (6 bases). The CDR3 spans 13 residues. CDR1 KGHDR and CDR2 SFDVKD come from the germline V gene. The germline V and J ends were trimmed by 4 bases and 8 bases, with 11 bases remaining between them. CDR3 coding DNA: TGTGCCACCAGTGACCCGTCGGGGGATGAGCAGTTCTTC. Amino acid sequence: CATSDPSGDEQFF.

V gene TRBV4-1 combines with J gene TRBJ2-2; D gene unclear. This CDR3 contains 18 residues. V was trimmed by 3 bases and J by 2 bases, leaving 19 bases between them. Germline lookup yields CDR1 MGHRA and CDR2 YSYEKL. The chain's CDR3 is CASSQDYGLLGNTGELFF. The CDR3 coding sequence is TGCGCCAGCAGCCAGGATTATGGCCTGCTGGGAAACACCGGGGAGCTGTTTTTT.

This clonotype showed up just a few times. The V gene is TRBV7-9, the J gene TRBJ2-5, with 7 bases identical to TRBD1. The end of the DNA is better explained by TRBJ2-7, so the J call may be wrong. This CDR3 is built from 14 residues. Germline V gene sequence: CDR1 SEHNR, CDR2 FQNEAQ (reference sequence). The CDR3 DNA sequence: TGTGCCAGCAGCAGCGACAGGGTACCCTACGAGCAGTACTTC. This translates into CASSSDRVPYEQYF.

V gene TRBV28 combines with J gene TRBJ2-2; D might be TRBD1 (5 bases). CDR1 and CDR2 (germline): MDHEN, SYDVKM. This CDR3 contains 16 residues. The V end lost 5 bases, the J end lost 5 bases, and 18 bases lay between the germline ends. The CDR3: CASSPVQVGDTGELFF. CDR3 DNA: TGTGCCAGCAGTCCCGTACAGGTTGGCGATACCGGGGAGCTGTTTTTT.

J is TRBJ2-5 and V is TRBV3-1; no clear D. Looked up from germline, CDR1 is LGHDT and CDR2 is YNNKEL (reference sequence). This CDR3 spans 14 amino acids. Trimming removed 3 bases from V and 0 bases from J, with 8 bases in between. The CDR3 loop reads CASSQSTYQETQYF. In nucleotides, the CDR3 is TGTGCCAGCAGCCAGAGCACATACCAAGAGACCCAGTACTTC.

The chain employs TRBV6-1 and TRBJ2-3; D not certain. Per the germline V gene, CDR1 is MNHNS and CDR2 is SASEGT. Trimming removed 6 bases at V and 1 base at J, with 17 bases between. The CDR3 contains 16 residues. CDR3 DNA: TGTGCCAGCAGCCCCGCTCCGAACCACGGCACAGATACGCAGTATTTT. Its protein product is CASSPAPNHGTDTQYF.

This clonotype was picked up a small number of times. The V gene is TRBV21-1, the J gene TRBJ2-4. TRBV21-1 counts as a pseudogene. The CDR3 is made up of 18 amino acids. The CDR3 region is CASSTNRRETSGKNIQYF. CDR3 sequence (DNA): TGTGCCAGCAGCACCAACAGAAGGGAAACTAGCGGCAAAAACATTCAGTACTTC.

This clonotype was picked up a small number of times. The V gene is TRBV6-5, the J gene TRBJ2-1; no clear D gene. Trimming removed 2 bases from V and 0 bases from J, with 17 bases in between. The CDR3 sequence is 18 residues long. Germline V lookup: CDR1 MNHEY, CDR2 SVGAGI. The CDR3 region has the DNA TGTGCCAGCAGTTACCCATCGGCACCATCGAGCTCCTACAATGAGCAGTTCTTC. Encoded protein: CASSYPSAPSSSYNEQFF.

V usage is TRBV27 and J usage is TRBJ2-3; the D gene is possibly TRBD2 (6 bases). The CDR3 has 14 amino acids. Trimming stripped 4 bases from V and 4 bases from J, with 12 bases between. Germline assignment: CDR1 MNHEY and CDR2 SMNVEV (reference sequence). CDR3 bases: TGTGCCAGCAGTTGGGGGGTGGGGGCAGATACGCAGTATTTT. Its protein product is CASSWGVGADTQYF.

The chain recombines TRBV6-5 with TRBJ1-1; D possibly corresponds to TRBD1 (6 bases). V was clipped by 4 bases and J by 6 bases, with 12 bases between them. This CDR3 contains 13 residues. Germline V CDR1 and CDR2: MNHEY, SVGAGI. The CDR3 is CASSLRGIAEAFF. The CDR3 region has the DNA TGTGCCAGCAGTTTAAGGGGGATCGCTGAAGCTTTCTTT.

There are a few counts of this clonotype. Written as DNA, the CDR3 is TGTGCCAGTACCGTCCGGGACAAATATGGCTACACCTTC. Protein sequence: CASTVRDKYGYTF. This rearrangement joins TRBV19 to TRBJ1-2; D is perhaps TRBD1 (6 bases). Trimming pared 7 bases from V and 5 bases from J, leaving 14 bases between. Germline V gene lookup returns CDR1 LNHDA and CDR2 SQIVND (reference sequence). This CDR3 comprises 13 residues.

This clonotype came up a few times. This rearrangement joins TRBV4-1 to TRBJ2-7; D gene uncertain. The V and J ends lost 1 base and 0 bases respectively, with 10 bases between them. Germline assignment: CDR1 MGHRA and CDR2 YSYEKL. This CDR3 is built from 15 residues. The CDR3 loop reads CASSQAHRSSYEQYF. CDR3 nucleotide sequence: TGCGCCAGCAGCCAAGCACATAGGAGCTCCTACGAGCAGTACTTC.

This clonotype was detected a few times. V and J are TRBV7-9 and TRBJ1-2; TRBD1 matches 10 bases. The CDR3 runs to 14 residues. V lost 4 bases to trimming and J lost 2 bases; unmatched junction nucleotides: 1. The germline gives CDR1 SEHNR, CDR2 FQNEAQ (reference sequence). As DNA, the CDR3 is TGTGCCAGCAGCTGGGACAGGGGCAACTATGGCTACACCTTC. Translating it yields CASSWDRGNYGYTF.

Only a few counts were recorded for this clonotype. One end of the junction varies from germline; a read error may be responsible. CDR3 region: CASTNIGELFF. The DNA of the CDR3 is TGTGCCAGCACTAACATCGGGGAGCTGTTTTTT. The chain joins TRBV12-3 or TRBV12-4 to TRBJ2-2; no definite D call. The CDR3 totals 11 residues.

This clonotype has more than one count but fewer than ten. The V gene is TRBV6-5, the J gene TRBJ2-5; 7 bases agree with TRBD1. Near its end, the DNA agrees better with TRBJ2-1, so the J call may be wrong. The CDR3 consists of 15 residues. CDR1 is MNHEY, CDR2 SVGAGI, per germline. The CDR3 loop is CASSSTGTAANEQFF. The CDR3 region has the DNA TGTGCCAGCAGTTCAACCGGGACAGCCGCCAATGAGCAGTTCTTC.

The chain has TRBV29-1 and TRBJ2-5; TRBD2 matches at 7 bases. Unmatched junction bases numbered 3, after V lost 1 base and J lost 7 bases. The CDR3 contains 12 residues. CDR1 and CDR2 (germline): SQVTM, ANQGSEA. The CDR3 DNA sequence: TGCAGCGTTGAAGGGGAGGGCGCGACCCAGTACTTC. Translation: CSVEGEGATQYF. The variable domain in full, with the rest retrieved from reference TRBV29-1 and TRBJ2-5, is SAVISQKPSRDICQRGTSLTIQCQVDSQVTMMFWYRQQPGQSLTLIATANQGSEATYESGFVIDKFPISRPNLTFSTLTVSNMSPEDSSIYLCSVEGEGATQYFGPGTRLLVL.

This clonotype was seen a handful of times. The chain uses TRBV29-1 and TRBJ2-1, with 8 bases identical to TRBD2. This CDR3 comprises 14 residues. CDR1 is SQVTM and CDR2 is ANQGSEA in the germline V gene. Trimming took 4 bases from V and 6 from J; bases not matched to a gene: 8. The CDR3, as DNA: TGCAGCGTTGCATCCAGCGGGAGCTTCAATGAGCAGTTCTTC. Its protein is CSVASSGSFNEQFF.